The 21 T cell receptor beta chains below were found in one sample sequenced in a study of beta chain features in type 1 diabetes. General study findings and limits: A moderate, significant TCRB CDR3 shortening appeared in type 1 diabetes across four CD4+ subsets.

Every isolated RNA sample was fully reverse transcribed, so sequencing captured expressed TCRB transcripts. Sequencing was performed with immunoSEQ multiplex PCR; in TCRdb, only in-frame clones are kept and a portion is missing. The table includes 120,000 to 150,000 clones, about 13% detected once. Their recognized antigens are unknown. The specimen was central memory CD4+ T cells from blood. The origin of the receptors is a man in his late teens or twenties with type 1 diabetes.

This clone is categorized as medium-sized. The J gene is TRBJ2-3, the V gene TRBV7-9; 7 bases line up with TRBD1. The CDR3 has 17 amino acids. With 4 bases clipped from V and 6 bases from J, the junction kept 16 bases outside the gene matches. Germline V gene data show CDR1 as SEHNR and CDR2 as FQNEAQ (reference sequence). The CDR3 is CASSSTNRGKFDDTQYF. The CDR3 DNA reads TGTGCCAGCAGCTCGACCAACAGGGGAAAATTTGATGATACGCAGTATTTT.

Only a few counts were recorded for this clone. A much larger clone differs from this one at a single base, so this may be a read error. Other DNA variants within this sample encode the same CDR3. The rearrangement links TRBV5-4 to TRBJ2-1, with 7 bases that match TRBD2. V gave up 0 bases and J gave up 4 bases; unmatched junction bases: 4. The CDR3 is 15 amino acids. CDR1 and CDR2 from the germline V gene are SGHNT and YYREEE (reference sequence). The CDR3 loop reads CASSLDGGGYNEQFF. The CDR3 bases are TGTGCCAGCAGCTTGGACGGCGGGGGTTACAATGAGCAGTTCTTC.

To note about this clone: This specimen includes other DNA sequences encoding the same CDR3. This chain links TRBV27 with TRBJ1-2; D remains unclear. The CDR3 is made up of 14 amino acids. From germline, CDR1 is MNHEY and CDR2 SMNVEV (reference sequence). The V and J ends lost 3 bases and 2 bases respectively, with 10 bases between them. The CDR3 DNA follows: TGTGCCAGCAGTTTCGGTGCGGGGAACTATGGCTACACCTTC. Translated, it gives CASSFGAGNYGYTF.

This chain links TRBV4-1 with TRBJ2-1; 9 bases map to TRBD1. Trimming took 7 bases from V and 2 from J; bases not matched to a gene: 12. The germline V gene encodes CDR1 MGHRA and CDR2 YSYEKL. The CDR3 loop spans 17 amino acids. The CDR3 coding sequence is TGCGCCAGCAAATGGGGACCGGGACAGGGAACCTACAATGAGCAGTTCTTC. Its protein product is CASKWGPGQGTYNEQFF.

The chain has TRBV30 and TRBJ2-7; possible D gene TRBD1, 6 bases. This CDR3 is 14 amino acids long. CDR1 and CDR2 (germline): GTSNPN, SVGIG (reference sequence). The V and J ends lost 1 base and 7 bases respectively, with 17 bases between them. CDR3 in amino acids: CAWSAGVVGIEQYF. For the CDR3, the DNA is TGTGCCTGGAGTGCAGGGGTGGTGGGAATTGAGCAGTACTTC.

In this sample, this clone turned up a few times. The chain joins TRBV7-9 to TRBJ2-7, with TRBD1 as a possible D gene (5 bases). Per germline, CDR1 SEHNR and CDR2 FQNEAQ (reference sequence). This CDR3 has 13 residues. V was trimmed by 5 bases and J by 5 bases, leaving 13 bases between them. In nucleotides, the CDR3 is TGTGCCAGCAGCAGGCCGACAGTCGACGAGCAGTACTTC. Translating gives CASSRPTVDEQYF.

The chain uses TRBV7-9 and TRBJ1-1; possible D gene TRBD1, 6 bases. This CDR3 has 13 amino acids. The germline CDR1 and CDR2 sequences are SEHNR and FQNEAQ (reference sequence). V lost 5 bases and J lost 6, with 13 bases in between. CDR3 DNA sequence: TGTGCCAGCAGCCCTCAGGGGAGCGCTGAAGCTTTCTTT. Its translation: CASSPQGSAEAFF.

This clone was observed a handful of times. The J gene is TRBJ2-5, the V gene TRBV30, with TRBD2 matching 9 bases. Trimming removed 3 bases from V and 7 bases from J; junction bases left unmatched: 9. CDR1 is GTSNPN and CDR2 is SVGIG in the germline V gene (reference sequence). The CDR3 contains 14 residues. CDR3 protein: CAWSLSGGRVTQYF. The CDR3 DNA follows: TGTGCCTGGAGCCTAAGCGGGGGGCGGGTGACCCAGTACTTC.

This sequence joins TRBV2 and TRBJ2-5; D is undetermined. Trimming stripped 1 base from V and 5 bases from J, with 14 bases between. The CDR3 is 15 residues long. CDR1 and CDR2 from the germline V gene are SNHLY and FYNNEI. The DNA of the CDR3 is TGTGCCAGCAGTGAAGAGGGTGGACCTGTGGAGACCCAGTACTTC. Protein: CASSEEGGPVETQYF. The entire variable domain, with the rest obtained from reference TRBV2 and TRBJ2-5, is as follows: EPEVTQTPSHQVTQMGQEVILRCVPISNHLYFYWYRQILGQKVEFLVSFYNNEISEKSEIFDDQFSVERPDGSNFTLKIRSTKLEDSAMYFCASSEEGGPVETQYFGPGTRLLVL.

This clone has only a few counts. V is TRBV30 and J is TRBJ1-2, with a weak D call TRBD1 (5 bases). The germline V gene has CDR1 GTSNPN and CDR2 SVGIG (reference sequence). CDR3 size: 13 residues. V gave up 2 bases and J gave up 5 bases, with 12 bases separating them. The CDR3 here is CAWSQRQTYGYTF. CDR3 sequence (DNA): TGTGCCTGGAGTCAACGACAGACTTATGGCTACACCTTC.

The chain combines TRBV27 with TRBJ1-1; maybe TRBD1 (6 bases). V was clipped by 1 base and J by 4 bases, with 13 bases between them. The germline CDR1 and CDR2 sequences are MNHEY and SMNVEV (reference sequence). This CDR3 comprises 15 residues. CDR3 sequence: CASSLWQGYSTEAFF. In nucleotides, the CDR3 is TGTGCCAGCAGTTTATGGCAGGGGTATAGCACTGAAGCTTTCTTT.

This clone was observed a handful of times. This may be a read error: a much more frequent sequence differs by one nucleotide. V and J are TRBV2 and TRBJ2-1; D is perhaps TRBD1 (5 bases). This CDR3 is 14 amino acids long. V was pared by 4 bases and J by 5 bases, with 12 bases between. The germline CDR1 and CDR2 sequences are SNHLY and FYNNEI. Here the CDR3 DNA reads TGTGCCAGCAGTGGGCAGGGAAGCGACAATGAGCAGTTCTTC. This codes for CASSGQGSDNEQFF.

This chain links TRBV29-1 with TRBJ1-1; tentative D call: TRBD1 (5 bases). The CDR3 runs to 12 residues. CDR1 and CDR2 from the germline V gene are SQVTM and ANQGSEA. Trimming left V 4 bases short and J 1 base short, with 7 bases between. CDR3 coding DNA: TGCAGCGTTGGCGGGGCGAACACTGAAGCTTTCTTT. Its translation is CSVGGANTEAFF. The whole variable domain, remainder taken from reference TRBV29-1 and TRBJ1-1, is SAVISQKPSRDICQRGTSLTIQCQVDSQVTMMFWYRQQPGQSLTLIATANQGSEATYESGFVIDKFPISRPNLTFSTLTVSNMSPEDSSIYLCSVGGANTEAFFGQGTRLTVV.

This clone was found a few times. V and J are TRBV9 and TRBJ1-2; a possible D gene is TRBD1 (5 bases). The V end was cut by 5 bases, the J end by 0 bases, with 8 bases between. Germline CDR1 reads SGDLS; CDR2 reads YYNGEE. This CDR3 comprises 13 residues. The CDR3 DNA is TGTGCCAGCAGTCAGGGTGCTAACTATGGCTACACCTTC. Translating gives CASSQGANYGYTF.

The chain carries TRBV7-3 and TRBJ1-1; D is possibly TRBD1 (5 bases). Trimming stripped 2 bases from V and 3 bases from J, with 13 bases between. From germline, CDR1 is SGHTA and CDR2 FQGTGA. The CDR3 covers 15 residues. CDR3 nucleotide sequence: TGTGCCAGCAGCTTAGGAGTCCCGGGGGACACTGAAGCTTTCTTT. Its protein is CASSLGVPGDTEAFF.

In its sample, this clone was seen many times. The rearrangement joins TRBV29-1 to TRBJ2-7; D may be TRBD2 (6 bases). The germline V and J ends were trimmed by 3 bases and 3 bases, with 12 bases remaining between them. The CDR3 loop spans 13 amino acids. Germline CDR1 is SQVTM and CDR2 is ANQGSEA. As DNA, the CDR3 is TGCAGCGTTGATGGGGGGTCTGTCTACGAGCAGTACTTC. This translates into CSVDGGSVYEQYF.

The chain couples TRBV4-1 to TRBJ2-7; D tentatively fits TRBD1 or TRBD2 (5 bases each). The CDR3 covers 16 residues. Trimming took off 0 bases at V and 2 bases at J, with 14 bases between the two ends. From germline, CDR1 is MGHRA and CDR2 YSYEKL. The chain's CDR3 is CASSQEVGTSTYEQYF. DNA for the CDR3: TGCGCCAGCAGCCAAGAAGTTGGGACCTCAACCTACGAGCAGTACTTC.

This clone was seen a handful of times. The chain links TRBV7-9 to TRBJ1-1; TRBD1 agrees at 8 bases. This CDR3 is 15 amino acids long. Germline CDR1 is SEHNR and CDR2 is FQNEAQ (reference sequence). V lost 5 bases, J lost 8 bases, and 13 bases stayed unmatched. CDR3 in DNA: TGTGCCAGCAGCCAAACCGGACAGGGCGCTGGGGAAGCTTTCTTT. The encoded protein is CASSQTGQGAGEAFF.

This clone was seen many times. This rearrangement joins TRBV30 to TRBJ2-6; D unresolved. Trimming cost V 2 bases and J 0 bases, with 20 bases left between them. CDR1 and CDR2 (germline): GTSNPN, SVGIG (reference sequence). The CDR3 is made up of 19 amino acids. The CDR3 coding sequence is TGTGCCTGGAGTCAAACTGGGCCCTTCGCAGGCTCTGGGGCCAACGTCCTGACTTTC. It codes for CAWSQTGPFAGSGANVLTF.

This chain links TRBV6-5 with TRBJ2-3; 9 bases are shared with TRBD1. V lost 1 base to trimming and J lost 2 bases; unmatched junction nucleotides: 4. CDR3 length: 16 amino acids. Germline V gene lookup returns CDR1 MNHEY and CDR2 SVGAGI. The CDR3 DNA reads TGTGCCAGCAGTTACTATGGACAGGGGAACACAGATACGCAGTATTTT. Residues: CASSYYGQGNTDTQYF.

The chain joins TRBV7-9 to TRBJ1-2; D not resolved. Germline lookup yields CDR1 SEHNR and CDR2 FQNEAQ (reference sequence). Trimming left V 0 bases short and J 5 bases short, with 16 bases between. CDR3 size: 16 residues. This chain's CDR3 is CASSLASVLTPYGYTF. Written as DNA, the CDR3 is TGTGCCAGCAGCTTAGCATCGGTCCTCACCCCGTATGGCTACACCTTC.